Only a few counts were recorded for the clone carrying this T cell receptor (beta chain). No antigen is known for it. The sample comes from a study of cytomegalovirus exposure and HLA in healthy donors. Study-level findings and limits: Donors belonging to an Asian-associated ancestry cluster reportedly showed fewer N-insertions in productive TCRs than the roughly 700-donor mean, according to what a later analysis found. Reported findings show TCR beta sequences accurately forecast HLA-A and HLA-B alleles in most subjects. In a later analysis, most CMV-associated TCR beta chains appeared HLA-restricted. When analyzed later, a missense DCLRE1C variant was found to be linked to TCR beta V- and J-gene trimming.

Trimming cost V 2 bases and J 0 bases, with 9 bases left between them. The CDR3 extends over 15 amino acids. The V gene's germline CDR1 is SGHTS and CDR2 YDEGEE. The PCR employed 60 Vbeta primers together with 13 Jbeta primers. TCRdb's table, derived via immunoSEQ multiplex PCR, lists solely in-frame clones and lacks some. The data show about 150,000 clones, roughly 9% seen once. Input material: PBMCs. The TCR was taken from a woman aged 40 to 55 in good health and CMV-seropositive. V and J are TRBV5-8 and TRBJ1-5, with TRBD1 as a possible D gene (6 bases). The CDR3 loop is CASSLQGYSNQPQHF. DNA for the CDR3: TGTGCCAGCAGCTTACAGGGTTATAGCAATCAGCCCCAGCATTTT.